This T cell receptor beta chain originates from a study of molecular identifiers for immune sequencing clone quantification. Study findings and constraints: In naive cells, clones above 20 RNA copies held under 1% of molecules, whereas in effector cells they held over 98%.

The germline V gene encodes CDR1 LNHNV and CDR2 YYDKDF (reference sequence). The ends were cut back, 2 bases at V and 6 bases at J, with 20 bases in the middle. This CDR3 contains 17 residues. Listed TCR primers and previously described methods were used for bulk TCR libraries. TCRdb reprocessed the PCR reads via MiXCR and lists one record per CDR3 protein. The sample lists hundreds of thousands of distinct CDR3 sequences; about 25% were seen once. This clonotype has a count of ten or more. The antigen is not known. From around 18,000 to 910,000 sorted cells, naive CD8 libraries were generated with 10%, 30% or 50% RNA. Based on a CD8+CD4-CCR7+CD45RA+ profile, naive CD8 T cells were sorted.

The sample was naive CD8+ T cells from blood, with Jurkat cell RNA spiked in. Regarding subset: FACS-sorted CD8+CD4-CCR7+CD45RA+ naive T cells. The TCR comes from a human donor in good health. Some libraries in this study had Jurkat cell RNA spiked in. This sequence joins TRBV15 and TRBJ1-5; D may be TRBD1 (5 bases). The CDR3, as DNA: TGTGCCACCAGCAGACCCGACGGGGCTGCAGGATTTCAGCCCCAGCATTTT. Protein: CATSRPDGAAGFQPQHF.